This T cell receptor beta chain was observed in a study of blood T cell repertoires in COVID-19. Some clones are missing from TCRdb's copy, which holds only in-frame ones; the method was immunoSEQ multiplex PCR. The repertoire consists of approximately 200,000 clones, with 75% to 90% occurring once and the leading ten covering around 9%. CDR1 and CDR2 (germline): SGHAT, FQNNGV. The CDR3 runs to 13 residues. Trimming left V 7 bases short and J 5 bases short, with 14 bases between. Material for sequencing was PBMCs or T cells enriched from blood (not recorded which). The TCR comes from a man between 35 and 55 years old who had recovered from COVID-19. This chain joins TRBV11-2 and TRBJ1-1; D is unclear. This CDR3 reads CASTGNLQTEAFF. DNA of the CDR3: TGTGCCAGCACGGGGAACCTTCAAACTGAAGCTTTCTTT.